These 5 T cell receptor beta chains share one sample of origin, sequenced in a study of somatic mutations in cytotoxic T cells in rheumatoid arthritis. Libraries were prepared by immunoSEQ multiplex PCR; TCRdb keeps only in-frame clonotypes and omits some of them. This sample yields about 18,000 clones, of which 65% to 75% are seen a single time; approximately 5.3% belongs to the top ten. The sequencing sample was made of CD8+ T cells sorted from blood. Receptors originate from a man aged 55 to 70 in good health.

The chain is built from TRBV4-3 and TRBJ2-7; 10 nucleotides align to TRBD2. The germline CDR1 and CDR2 sequences are LGHNA and YSLEER. CDR3 length: 15 residues. V lost 0 bases to trimming and J lost 3 bases; unmatched junction nucleotides: 2. The chain's CDR3 is CASSQDPSGGYEQYF. CDR3 DNA: TGCGCCAGCAGCCAAGACCCTAGCGGGGGCTACGAGCAGTACTTC.

V and J are TRBV27 and TRBJ1-1, with D maybe TRBD1 (5 bases). This CDR3 contains 15 residues. Germline loops: CDR1 MNHEY, CDR2 SMNVEV (reference sequence). Trimming shortened V by 6 bases and J by 0 bases, and 14 bases separated the two germline ends. As DNA, the CDR3 is TGTGCCAGCAGGGTCCCGGGGGTTATGAACACTGAAGCTTTCTTT. Its translation is CASRVPGVMNTEAFF.

The chain couples TRBV19 to TRBJ2-5; 11 bases align to TRBD1. This CDR3 region has 16 residues. V dropped 3 bases and J dropped 1; count of bases not matched to a gene: 4. Germline V gene lookup returns CDR1 LNHDA and CDR2 SQIVND (reference sequence). Here the CDR3 DNA reads TGTGCCAGTAGTATCGGGACAGGGGGTCTCCAAGAGACCCAGTACTTC. This encodes CASSIGTGGLQETQYF.

A few counts support this clone. This chain links TRBV4-1 with TRBJ2-1; 8 positions agree with TRBD2. Germline V lookup: CDR1 MGHRA, CDR2 YSYEKL. This CDR3 has 17 amino acids. Unmatched junction bases numbered 6, after V lost 0 bases and J lost 2 bases. The CDR3 DNA follows: TGCGCCAGCAGCCAAGAGGCCGGGACTAGGGCCTACAATGAGCAGTTCTTC. Translating it yields CASSQEAGTRAYNEQFF.

This clone appeared once. V and J are TRBV2 and TRBJ2-7; a possible D gene is TRBD2 (6 bases). Trimming removed 3 bases at V and 2 bases at J, with 17 bases between. The V gene's germline CDR1 is SNHLY and CDR2 FYNNEI. This CDR3 spans 16 amino acids. CDR3 region: CASSDVVGREAYEQYF. The CDR3 DNA follows: TGTGCCAGCAGTGATGTGGTGGGCAGGGAGGCCTACGAGCAGTACTTC. The variable domain in full, completed from reference TRBV2 and TRBJ2-7, reads EPEVTQTPSHQVTQMGQEVILRCVPISNHLYFYWYRQILGQKVEFLVSFYNNEISEKSEIFDDQFSVERPDGSNFTLKIRSTKLEDSAMYFCASSDVVGREAYEQYFGPGTRLTVT.